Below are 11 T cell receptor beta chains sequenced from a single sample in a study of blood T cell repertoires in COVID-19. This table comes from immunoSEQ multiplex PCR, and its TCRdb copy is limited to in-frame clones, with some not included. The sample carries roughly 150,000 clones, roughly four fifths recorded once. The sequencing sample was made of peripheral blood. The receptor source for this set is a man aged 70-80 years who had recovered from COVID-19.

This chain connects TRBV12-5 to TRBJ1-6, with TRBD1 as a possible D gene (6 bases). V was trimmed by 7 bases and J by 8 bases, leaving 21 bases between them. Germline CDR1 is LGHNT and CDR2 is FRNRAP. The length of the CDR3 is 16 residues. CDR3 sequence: CASDHPPGHEDSPLHF. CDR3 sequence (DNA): TGTGCTAGTGACCATCCCCCGGGACATGAGGATTCACCCCTCCACTTT.

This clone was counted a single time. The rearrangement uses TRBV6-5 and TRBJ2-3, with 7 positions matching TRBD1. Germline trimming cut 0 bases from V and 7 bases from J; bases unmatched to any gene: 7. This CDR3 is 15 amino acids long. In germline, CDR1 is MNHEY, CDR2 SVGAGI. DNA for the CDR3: TGTGCCAGCAGTTACTCGCTAGGGACAGAAAATACGCAGTATTTT. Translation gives CASSYSLGTENTQYF.

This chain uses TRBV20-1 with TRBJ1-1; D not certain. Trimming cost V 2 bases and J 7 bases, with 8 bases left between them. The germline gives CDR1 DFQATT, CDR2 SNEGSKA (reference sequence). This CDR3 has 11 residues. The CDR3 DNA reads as TGCAGTGCTAGATCAACTGTTGAAGCTTTCTTT. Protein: CSARSTVEAFF.

CDR3 bases: TGTGCCAGCAGTGATGGACAGGGGTTTAGCAATCAGCCCCAGCATTTT. This codes for CASSDGQGFSNQPQHF. The gene calls are TRBV6-1 and TRBJ1-5; 9 bases are a match to TRBD1. From germline, CDR1 is MNHNS and CDR2 SASEGT. The junction had 3 bases not matched to a gene; V was cut back by 3 bases and J by 0 bases. The CDR3 runs to 16 residues.

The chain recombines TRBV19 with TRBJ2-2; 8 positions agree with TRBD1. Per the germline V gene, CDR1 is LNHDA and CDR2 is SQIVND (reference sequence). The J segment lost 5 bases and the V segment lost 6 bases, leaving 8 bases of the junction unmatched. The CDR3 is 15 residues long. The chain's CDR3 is CASRPRTGRTGELFF. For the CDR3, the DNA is TGTGCCAGTAGACCTAGGACAGGGAGGACCGGGGAGCTGTTTTTT.

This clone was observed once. CDR3 amino acids: CASSPGGAPQETQYF. CDR3 coding DNA: TGCGCCAGCAGCCCCGGCGGGGCGCCCCAGGAGACCCAGTACTTC. The gene calls are TRBV5-1 and TRBJ2-5; TRBD2 is a possible D gene (6 bases). Germline-derived CDR1 and CDR2 are SGHRS and YFSETQ. The V gene lost 4 bases and the J gene lost 5 bases, with 18 bases spanning the gap. The CDR3 length is 15 residues.

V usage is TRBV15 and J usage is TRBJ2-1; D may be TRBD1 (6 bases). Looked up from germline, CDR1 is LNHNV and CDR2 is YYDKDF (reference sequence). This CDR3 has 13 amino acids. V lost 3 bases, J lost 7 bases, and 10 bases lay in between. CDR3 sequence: CATSSETGNEQFF. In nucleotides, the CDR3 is TGTGCCACCAGCAGCGAGACAGGAAATGAGCAGTTCTTC.

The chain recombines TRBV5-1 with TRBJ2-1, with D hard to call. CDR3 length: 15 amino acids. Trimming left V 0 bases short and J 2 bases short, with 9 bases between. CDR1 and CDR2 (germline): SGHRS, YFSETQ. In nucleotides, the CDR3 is TGCGCCAGCAGCTTGGTAGTTCCCACCTACAATGAGCAGTTCTTC. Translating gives CASSLVVPTYNEQFF.

The CDR3 nucleotides are TGTGCCAGCAGCCTGGACAGGGCTGCCGAGCAGTACTTC. Translated: CASSLDRAAEQYF. The gene calls are TRBV7-8 and TRBJ2-7, with TRBD1 matching over 8 bases. Unmatched junction bases numbered 6, after V lost 5 bases and J lost 6 bases. CDR3 length: 13 residues. CDR1 is SGHVS, CDR2 FQNEAQ, per germline.

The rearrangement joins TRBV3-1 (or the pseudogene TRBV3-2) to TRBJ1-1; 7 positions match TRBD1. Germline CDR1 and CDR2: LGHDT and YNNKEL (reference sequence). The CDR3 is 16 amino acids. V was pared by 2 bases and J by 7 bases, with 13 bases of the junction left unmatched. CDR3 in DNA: TGTGCCAGCAGCCAAATCCGGGACAGATACGATGGTGAAGCTTTCTTT. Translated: CASSQIRDRYDGEAFF.

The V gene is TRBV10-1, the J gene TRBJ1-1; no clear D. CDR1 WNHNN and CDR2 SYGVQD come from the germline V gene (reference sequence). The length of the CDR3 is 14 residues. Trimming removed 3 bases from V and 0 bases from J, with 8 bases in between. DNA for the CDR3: TGCGCCAGCAGTGACGGGGTGATGAACACTGAAGCTTTCTTT. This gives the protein CASSDGVMNTEAFF.